The clone carrying this T cell receptor beta chain has more than one count but fewer than ten. Its antigen is still unknown. Total RNA was isolated from unfractionated whole blood. This CDR3 spans 16 amino acids. V shed 2 bases and J shed 0 bases, with 14 bases lying between them. Looked up from germline, CDR1 is SGHKS and CDR2 is YYEKEE (reference sequence). This record belongs to a study of human T cells and chemical hapten exposure. Study as a whole: How much TCR each sample yielded varied, mostly because pooled library volumes differed slightly. Study outcomes and limitations: No alteration of TCRs above 1 in 1000 frequency was seen with DPC sensitization.

Unique molecular identifiers were attached to individual cDNA molecules within the library. In the study's own analysis: With a range of roughly 20,000 to 690,600, the median per sample was roughly 95,000 TCRs. TCRdb analysed the 5' RACE reads with MiXCR anew, one entry per CDR3 protein. Clone size and V and J calls follow TCRdb, not the original study. The sample carries around 82,000 distinct CDR3 sequences, roughly 7.7% recorded once. The V call is TRBV5-5, the J call TRBJ1-1; D is possibly TRBD1 (5 bases). The receptor was isolated from a male donor in good health. CDR3 DNA sequence: TGTGCCAGCAGCTTTCAGGGCTGGGCTTTGAACACTGAAGCTTTCTTT. This encodes CASSFQGWALNTEAFF.